The source of this T cell receptor beta chain is a study of T cells in tumors after PD-1 blockade. Study context: Excluded were patients with checkpoint blockade, immunosuppressants, or radiotherapy or other anti-cancer therapy within 4 weeks. Tumor samples averaged around 26,000 templates (range about 500-99,264) and around 6,100 unique clonotypes. Daily vismodegib 150 mg continued in a subset of anti-PD-1-treated patients. Study-level results: Blood contained about 44% of the tumor's TCR clonotypes.

In regard to this clone: Antigen specificity is unknown.

TCRdb keeps only in-frame clones here, not all; method: immunoSEQ multiplex PCR. The top ten hold around 15% of the sample, which has some 4,800 clones, 55% to 65% seen once. CDR1 and CDR2 from the germline V gene are MNHEY and SVGAGI. With 5 bases clipped from V and 4 bases from J, the junction kept 11 bases outside the gene matches. The CDR3 is 15 residues long. The sequence was obtained from a human donor with basal cell carcinoma. Specimen: tumor tissue, collected after anti-PD-1 treatment. This sequence joins TRBV6-5 and TRBJ2-7; 7 bases agree with TRBD1. The CDR3 loop is CASSKSGTVSYEQYF. The CDR3, as DNA: TGTGCCAGCAGTAAATCCGGGACAGTTTCTTACGAGCAGTACTTC.